Listed here is a single T cell receptor beta chain. There is no known antigen for this receptor. The entry originates in a study of diagnostic markers for celiac disease (dated by TCRdb to the early 2020s). Sequencing instrument: Illumina MiSeq. Each CDR3 protein sequence appears as one entry after TCRdb reprocessed the reads, and no DNA is included. In this sample's table one finds approximately 670 distinct CDR3 sequences. 50% to 75% of the sample goes to the ten largest clones. The germline V gene supplies CDR1 SGHTA and CDR2 FQGNSA. The CDR3 contains 11 residues, cysteine and phenylalanine counted. No DNA sequence was recorded.

This chain is built from TRBV7-2 and TRBJ1-1. The TCR originated in a human donor. The sample comprised either unsorted cells or a sorted T cell fraction (not recorded which). The CDR3 region has the sequence CASSLALSAFF.